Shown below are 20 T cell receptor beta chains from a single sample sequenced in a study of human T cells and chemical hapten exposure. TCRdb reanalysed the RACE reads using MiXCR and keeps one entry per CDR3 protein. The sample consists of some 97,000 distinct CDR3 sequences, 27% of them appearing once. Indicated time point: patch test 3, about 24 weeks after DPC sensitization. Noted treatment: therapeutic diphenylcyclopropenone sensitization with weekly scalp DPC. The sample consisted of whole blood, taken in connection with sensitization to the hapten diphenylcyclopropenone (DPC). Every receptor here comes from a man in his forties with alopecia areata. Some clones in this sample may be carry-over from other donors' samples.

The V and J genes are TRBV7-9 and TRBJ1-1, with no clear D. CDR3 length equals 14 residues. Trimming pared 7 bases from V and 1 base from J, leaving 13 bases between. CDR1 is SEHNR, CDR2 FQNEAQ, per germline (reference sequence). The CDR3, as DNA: TGTGCCAGCAACCCGGGAGGAGGGAACACTGAAGCTTTCTTT. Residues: CASNPGGGNTEAFF.

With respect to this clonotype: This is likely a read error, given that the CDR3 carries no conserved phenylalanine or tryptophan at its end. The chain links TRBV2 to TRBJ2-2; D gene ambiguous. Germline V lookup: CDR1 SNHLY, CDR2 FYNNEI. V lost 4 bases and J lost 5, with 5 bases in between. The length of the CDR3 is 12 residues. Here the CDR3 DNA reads TGTGCCAGCAGTGTGTATACCGGGGAGCTGTTTTTG. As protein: CASSVYTGELFL.

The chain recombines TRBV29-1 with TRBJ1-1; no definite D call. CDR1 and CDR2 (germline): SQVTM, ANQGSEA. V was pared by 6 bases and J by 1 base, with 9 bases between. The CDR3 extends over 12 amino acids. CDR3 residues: CSVQRTNTEAFF. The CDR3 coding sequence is TGCAGCGTCCAGCGGACGAACACTGAAGCTTTCTTT.

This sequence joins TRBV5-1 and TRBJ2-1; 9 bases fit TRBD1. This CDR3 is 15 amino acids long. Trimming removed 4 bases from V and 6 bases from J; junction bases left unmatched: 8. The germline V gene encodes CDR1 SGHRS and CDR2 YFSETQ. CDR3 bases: TGCGCCAGCAGCCTCCGGACAGGGGTTCGCAATGAGCAGTTCTTC. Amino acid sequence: CASSLRTGVRNEQFF.

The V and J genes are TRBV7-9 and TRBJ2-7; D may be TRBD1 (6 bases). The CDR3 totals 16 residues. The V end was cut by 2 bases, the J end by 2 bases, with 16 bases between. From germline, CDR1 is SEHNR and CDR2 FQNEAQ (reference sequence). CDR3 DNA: TGTGCCAGCAGCTTAAAGGTTACAGGGCAGGCCTACGAGCAGTACTTC. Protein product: CASSLKVTGQAYEQYF.

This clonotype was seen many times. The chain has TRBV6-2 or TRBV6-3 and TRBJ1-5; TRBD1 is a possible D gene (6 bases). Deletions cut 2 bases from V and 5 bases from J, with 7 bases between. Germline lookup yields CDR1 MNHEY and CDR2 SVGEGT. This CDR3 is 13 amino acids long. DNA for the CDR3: TGTGCCAGCAGTTACGGGGGGCATCAGCCCCAGCATTTT. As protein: CASSYGGHQPQHF.

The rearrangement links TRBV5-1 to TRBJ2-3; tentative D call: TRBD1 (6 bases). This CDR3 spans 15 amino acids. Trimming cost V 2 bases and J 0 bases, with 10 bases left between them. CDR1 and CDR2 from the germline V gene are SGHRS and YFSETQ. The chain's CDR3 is CASSLRGGSTDTQYF. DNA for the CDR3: TGCGCCAGCAGCTTAAGAGGGGGTAGCACAGATACGCAGTATTTT.

CDR3 coding DNA: TGTGCCAGCAGCCAAGATGAAGACAGCTCACTGCTGCAGTACTTC. This sequence encodes CASSQDEDSSLLQYF. The chain joins TRBV3-1 to TRBJ2-7; D perhaps matches TRBD1 (5 bases). The CDR3 length is 15 residues. Germline V CDR1 and CDR2: LGHDT, YNNKEL (reference sequence). V was cut by 0 bases and J by 9 bases, with 18 bases left in between.

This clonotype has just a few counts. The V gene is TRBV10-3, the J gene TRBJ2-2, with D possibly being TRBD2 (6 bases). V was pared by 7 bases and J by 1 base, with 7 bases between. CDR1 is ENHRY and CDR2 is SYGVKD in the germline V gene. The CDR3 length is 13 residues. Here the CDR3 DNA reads TGTGCCATCATGCGGGAGAACACCGGGGAGCTGTTTTTT. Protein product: CAIMRENTGELFF.

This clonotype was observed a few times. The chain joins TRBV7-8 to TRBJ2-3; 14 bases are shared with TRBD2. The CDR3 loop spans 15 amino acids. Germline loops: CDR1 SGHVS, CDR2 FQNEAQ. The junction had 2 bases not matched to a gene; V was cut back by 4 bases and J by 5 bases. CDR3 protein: CASSSGLAGVDTQYF. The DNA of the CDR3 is TGTGCCAGCAGCTCGGGACTAGCGGGAGTAGATACGCAGTATTTT.

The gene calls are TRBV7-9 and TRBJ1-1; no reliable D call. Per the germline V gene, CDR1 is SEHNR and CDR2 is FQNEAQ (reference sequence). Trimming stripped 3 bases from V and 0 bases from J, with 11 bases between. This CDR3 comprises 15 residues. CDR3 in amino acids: CASSFSGGVNTEAFF. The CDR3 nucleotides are TGTGCCAGCAGCTTTAGTGGCGGCGTGAACACTGAAGCTTTCTTT.

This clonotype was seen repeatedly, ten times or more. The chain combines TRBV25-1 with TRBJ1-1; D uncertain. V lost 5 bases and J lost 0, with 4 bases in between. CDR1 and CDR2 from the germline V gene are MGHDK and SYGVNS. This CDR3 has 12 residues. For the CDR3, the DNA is TGTGCCAGCAGTAGGCTGAACACTGAAGCTTTCTTT. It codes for CASSRLNTEAFF.

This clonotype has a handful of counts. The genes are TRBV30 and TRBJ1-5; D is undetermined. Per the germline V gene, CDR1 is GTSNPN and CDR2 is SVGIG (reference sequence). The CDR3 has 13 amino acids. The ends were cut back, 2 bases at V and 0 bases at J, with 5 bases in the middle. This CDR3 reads CAWSSASNQPQHF. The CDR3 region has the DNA TGTGCCTGGAGTTCTGCTAGCAATCAGCCCCAGCATTTT.

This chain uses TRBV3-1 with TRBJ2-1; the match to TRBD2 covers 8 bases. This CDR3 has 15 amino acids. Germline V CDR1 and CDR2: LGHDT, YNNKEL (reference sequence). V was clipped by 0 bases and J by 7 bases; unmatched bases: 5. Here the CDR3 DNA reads TGTGCCAGCAGCCAAGAAGGACTAGCCCATAATGAGCAGTTCTTC. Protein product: CASSQEGLAHNEQFF.

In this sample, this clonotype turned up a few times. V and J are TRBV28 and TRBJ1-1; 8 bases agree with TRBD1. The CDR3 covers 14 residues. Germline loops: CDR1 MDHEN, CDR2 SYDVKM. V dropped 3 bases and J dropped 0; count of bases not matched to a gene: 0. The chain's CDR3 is CASSLDRVNTEAFF. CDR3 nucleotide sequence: TGTGCCAGCAGTTTGGACAGGGTGAACACTGAAGCTTTCTTT.

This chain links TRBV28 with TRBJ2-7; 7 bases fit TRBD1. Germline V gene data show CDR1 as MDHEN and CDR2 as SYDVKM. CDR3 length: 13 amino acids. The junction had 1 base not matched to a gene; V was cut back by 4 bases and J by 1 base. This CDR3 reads CASSWDSSYEQYF. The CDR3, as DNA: TGTGCCAGCAGTTGGGACAGTTCCTACGAGCAGTACTTC.

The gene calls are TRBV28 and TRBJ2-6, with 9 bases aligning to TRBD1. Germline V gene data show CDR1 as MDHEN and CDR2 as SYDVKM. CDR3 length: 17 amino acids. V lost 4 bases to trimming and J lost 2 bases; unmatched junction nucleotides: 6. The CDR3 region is CASSSTGTGTGANVLTF. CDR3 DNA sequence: TGTGCCAGCAGTTCTACTGGGACAGGGACTGGGGCCAACGTCCTGACTTTC.

This CDR3 is CASSHSGRPNVLTF. CDR3 DNA: TGTGCCAGCAGTCACTCGGGACGGCCAAACGTCCTGACTTTC. V and J are TRBV27 and TRBJ2-6, with D possibly being TRBD1 or TRBD2 (5 bases each). Trimming removed 5 bases at V and 10 bases at J, with 15 bases between. The CDR3 is made up of 14 amino acids. CDR1 and CDR2 from the germline V gene are MNHEY and SMNVEV (reference sequence). The whole variable domain, filled in from reference TRBV27 and TRBJ2-6, reads EAQVTQNPRYLITVTGKKLTVTCSQNMNHEYMSWYRQDPGLGLRQIYYSMNVEVTDKGDVPEGYKVSRKEKRNFPLILESPSPNQTSLYFCASSHSGRPNVLTFGAGSRLTVL.

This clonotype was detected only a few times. This CDR3 reads CASSEVRLAVYNEQFF. The DNA of the CDR3 is TGTGCCAGCAGTGAGGTTCGGCTAGCGGTCTACAATGAGCAGTTCTTC. The chain employs TRBV2 and TRBJ2-1; 7 bases line up with TRBD2. The CDR3 runs to 16 residues. Germline CDR1 and CDR2: SNHLY and FYNNEI. J gave up 3 bases and V 3 bases, and 8 bases lay outside the gene matches.

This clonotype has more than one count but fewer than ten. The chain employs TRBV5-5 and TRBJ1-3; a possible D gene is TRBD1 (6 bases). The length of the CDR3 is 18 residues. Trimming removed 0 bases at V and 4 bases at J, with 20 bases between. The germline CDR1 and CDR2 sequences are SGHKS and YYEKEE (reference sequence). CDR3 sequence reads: CASSLGPPTGLSGNTIYF. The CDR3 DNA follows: TGTGCCAGCAGCTTGGGCCCACCGACAGGCCTGTCCGGAAACACCATATATTTT.